This TCR beta chain is from a study of CD8 T cells in ankylosing spondylitis (dated by TCRdb to the late 2010s). General notes on the study: T cell receptor beta repertoires were profiled in healthy donors and ankylosing spondylitis patients so that disease-linked TCR variants could be found. Samples of peripheral blood were taken, and for ankylosing spondylitis patients, synovial fluid was collected as well. The full study cohort was made up of roughly 25 ankylosing spondylitis patients and 95 to 130 healthy donors.

Overall study results and their limits: In peripheral blood, the disease-linked clones were found at relatively low frequencies and had a CD8+ phenotype. A TCR beta motif made up of fewer than 10 highly homologous amino acid variants appeared to be characteristic of blood from ankylosing spondylitis patients. Some motif variants were previously reported in synovial fluid and blood of reactive arthritis patients, suggesting common disease-initiation mechanisms. The disease-linked clones were reported as significantly enriched in matched synovial fluid samples from ankylosing spondylitis patients.

From the cysteine through the phenylalanine, the CDR3 covers 15 amino acids. Of the read, only the CDR3 DNA is kept; its 45 bases are in frame from base 1. Trimming removed 2 bases from V and 2 bases from J, leaving 10 bases between the germline ends. For sequencing, an Illumina HiSeq 2500 was employed. TCR beta libraries were prepared by quantitative 5'-RACE with molecular barcodes. In the source study's methods: Disease-linked TCR variants were identified with a new computational method built on a probabilistic model of VDJ rearrangement. TCRdb cleaned the public reads at Q25 with fastp, built clones with MiXCR and kept in-frame beta chains. Here each entry gathers all rows of one CDR3 protein and keeps the most common genes and DNA. The V and J calls follow TCRdb's processing rather than the paper's. The sample profile shows 250,000 or so distinct CDR3 sequences; about 11% of them were found once. Of the sample, about 2.8% is held by the ten largest clones.

The table lists this clonotype with many counts. Which antigen it targets is not known. The record has no base qualities; no much larger clone is one base away. This receptor was taken from a male donor with ankylosing spondylitis or in good health (not recorded which). The sample taken for sequencing was blood, either unsorted or a sorted T cell fraction (not recorded which). The chain uses TRBV12-3 or TRBV12-4 and TRBJ2-1; the D gene remains uncertain. The bases are TGTGCCAGCAGTTTAACAGCGATGACCTACAATGAGCAGTTCTTC. It is translated as CASSLTAMTYNEQFF.